The clone carrying this T cell receptor beta chain was counted a single time. Its antigen remains unidentified. These data are taken from a study of OX40 agonist ivuxolimab in advanced cancers. The CDR3 length is 10 residues. Looked up from germline, CDR1 is GTSNPN and CDR2 is SVGIG (reference sequence). Trimming took 3 bases from V and 11 from J, leaving 10 bases between them. The assay was immunoSEQ multiplex PCR, and TCRdb's table has in-frame clones only and misses some. The data hold tens of thousands of clones, with around 89% observed a single time. General study points: The authors also found low normalized T-cell clonal expansion in some nonresponders.

The receptor was isolated from an adult with an advanced solid tumor such as melanoma, head and neck, liver or kidney cancer. This rearrangement joins TRBV30 to TRBJ1-1, with a tentative D call TRBD1 (6 bases). This sample comprised CD4+ or CD8+ T cells sorted from blood, obtained in a trial of the OX40 agonist ivuxolimab. This CDR3 is CAWRGGGAFF. CDR3 sequence (DNA): TGTGCCTGGAGGGGGGGCGGGGCTTTCTTT. Full variable domain (remainder filled in from reference TRBV30 and TRBJ1-1): SQTIHQWPATLVQPVGSPLSLECTVEGTSNPNLYWYRQAAGRGLQLLFYSVGIGQISSEVPQNLSASRPQDRQFILSSKKLLLSDSGFYLCAWRGGGAFFGQGTRLTVV.